Below, 30 T cell receptor beta chains from the same sample are listed, as sequenced in a study of blood T cell repertoires in COVID-19. Using immunoSEQ multiplex PCR, the repertoire was profiled, and TCRdb retains in-frame clones only, with some absent. The table lists just under 350,000 clones, around four fifths of them singletons. The specimen sequenced was peripheral blood. Receptors originate from a man aged 25 to 45 with active or convalescent COVID-19.

The chain has TRBV27 and TRBJ2-6; D not certain. CDR1 and CDR2 (germline): MNHEY, SMNVEV (reference sequence). The length of the CDR3 is 15 residues. Trimming stripped 3 bases from V and 4 bases from J, with 10 bases between. The CDR3: CASSFSTTGANVLTF. CDR3 nucleotide sequence: TGTGCCAGCAGTTTCTCGACAACCGGGGCCAACGTCCTGACTTTC.

The chain uses TRBV30 and TRBJ2-3; TRBD2 matches 10 bases. Germline V gives CDR1 GTSNPN, CDR2 SVGIG (reference sequence). There are 17 residues in the CDR3. V lost 3 bases and J lost 1; bases outside the gene matches: 10. The CDR3 protein is CAWSQRGGPSGTDTQYF. In DNA, the CDR3 is TGTGCCTGGAGCCAGCGGGGGGGACCTTCCGGCACAGATACGCAGTATTTT.

This chain uses TRBV5-5 with TRBJ1-1; D uncertain. Trimming took 4 bases from V and 4 from J, leaving 14 bases between them. The CDR3 covers 14 residues. The V gene's germline CDR1 is SGHKS and CDR2 YYEKEE (reference sequence). CDR3 in amino acids: CASSAGPRGTEAFF. CDR3 DNA: TGTGCCAGCAGCGCAGGCCCGCGGGGCACTGAAGCTTTCTTT. The full variable domain, its missing parts supplied by reference TRBV5-5 and TRBJ1-1, is DAGVTQSPTHLIKTRGQQVTLRCSPISGHKSVSWYQQVLGQGPQFIFQYYEKEERGRGNFPDRFSARQFPNYSSELNVNALLLGDSALYLCASSAGPRGTEAFFGQGTRLTVV.

This clone came up many times. This CDR3 is CASSLNSNQPQHF. In DNA form, the CDR3 reads TGCGCCAGCAGCCTTAATAGCAATCAGCCCCAGCATTTT. The chain carries TRBV4-1 and TRBJ1-5; D call uncertain. Germline assignment: CDR1 MGHRA and CDR2 YSYEKL. The CDR3 runs to 13 residues. The V and J ends lost 4 bases and 0 bases respectively, with 4 bases between them.

This clone appeared a single time. The chain links TRBV6-6 to TRBJ1-3; D is uncertain. The CDR3 has 15 amino acids. With 0 bases removed from V and 3 bases from J, the gap between germline ends came to 9 bases. From germline, CDR1 is MNHNY and CDR2 SVGAGI (reference sequence). CDR3 DNA: TGTGCCAGCAGTTACTCGGGTCGGGTTGGAAACACCATATATTTT. The encoded protein is CASSYSGRVGNTIYF.

The rearrangement uses TRBV7-6 and TRBJ2-5; 8 nucleotides match TRBD1. V shed 1 base and J 5 bases; nucleotides not matched to a gene: 6. This CDR3 is 15 amino acids long. Per germline, CDR1 SGHVS and CDR2 FNYEAQ. The CDR3 here is CASSLGSTGAETQYF. DNA for the CDR3: TGTGCCAGCAGCTTAGGCTCGACAGGGGCGGAGACCCAGTACTTC.

V and J are TRBV15 and TRBJ2-2, with 9 bases that match TRBD1. The CDR3 loop spans 14 amino acids. Germline V gene lookup returns CDR1 LNHNV and CDR2 YYDKDF (reference sequence). J gave up 3 bases and V 5 bases, and 1 base lay outside the gene matches. The CDR3 nucleotides are TGTGCCACCAGCCGGGACAGGGACACCGGGGAGCTGTTTTTT. Protein product: CATSRDRDTGELFF.

The chain carries TRBV27 and TRBJ2-1, with a tentative D call TRBD2 (6 bases). Trimming took off 0 bases at V and 7 bases at J, with 22 bases between the two ends. Germline CDR1 and CDR2: MNHEY and SMNVEV (reference sequence). This CDR3 has 18 amino acids. In nucleotides, the CDR3 is TGTGCCAGCAGTTTATCGCGGGGTTGGGACTCCGGCTTAAATGAGCAGTTCTTC. Its protein product is CASSLSRGWDSGLNEQFF.

The V and J genes are TRBV5-1 and TRBJ2-1; D is perhaps TRBD2 (7 bases). Trimming shortened V by 7 bases and J by 5 bases, and 19 bases separated the two germline ends. This CDR3 comprises 15 residues. Germline assignment: CDR1 SGHRS and CDR2 YFSETQ. Here the CDR3 reads CASRILGGEDNEQFF. CDR3 DNA sequence: TGCGCCAGCCGCATCTTAGGGGGGGAAGACAATGAGCAGTTCTTC.

The rearrangement joins TRBV11-3 to TRBJ1-1, with D possibly TRBD1 on 6 matching bases. V dropped 4 bases and J dropped 7 bases, with 22 bases sitting between them. The CDR3 contains 16 residues. Per the germline V gene, CDR1 is SGHNT and CDR2 is YENEEA. In DNA form, the CDR3 reads TGTGCCAGCAGCTACCCTTCACAGGGTATCGTCGGTGAAGCTTTCTTT. It translates to CASSYPSQGIVGEAFF.

V usage is TRBV3-1 (or the pseudogene TRBV3-2) and J usage is TRBJ2-1, with 7 bases fitting TRBD2. The germline gives CDR1 LGHDT, CDR2 YNNKEL (reference sequence). This CDR3 region has 17 residues. V was pared by 4 bases and J by 9 bases, with 18 bases of the junction left unmatched. DNA of the CDR3: TGTGCCAGCAGCCTTGGTCGCGGGAGCGTTATTAGAGGTGAGCAGTTCTTC. Amino acids: CASSLGRGSVIRGEQFF.

The chain couples TRBV6-5 to TRBJ2-7; TRBD2 might be the D (7 bases). The germline V and J ends were trimmed by 8 bases and 4 bases, with 18 bases remaining between them. The CDR3 consists of 14 residues. In germline, CDR1 is MNHEY, CDR2 SVGAGI. The CDR3 region is CASSGRGGPYEQYF. As DNA, the CDR3 is TGTGCCAGCTCAGGGAGGGGGGGACCTTACGAGCAGTACTTC.

The rearrangement uses TRBV24-1 and TRBJ1-1; no clear D. V was trimmed by 12 bases and J by 5 bases, leaving 6 bases between them. This CDR3 spans 9 amino acids. Germline V gives CDR1 KGHDR, CDR2 SFDVKD. The CDR3 loop is CAAETEAFF. CDR3 nucleotide sequence: TGTGCCGCGGAGACTGAAGCTTTCTTT.

This chain connects TRBV5-1 to TRBJ1-1; possibly TRBD1 for D (5 bases). V was cut by 7 bases and J by 3 bases, with 16 bases left in between. CDR3 size: 14 residues. CDR1 SGHRS and CDR2 YFSETQ come from the germline V gene. DNA for the CDR3: TGCGCCAGCGCCCGCGGGGCGCCCGACACTGAAGCTTTCTTT. It is translated as CASARGAPDTEAFF.

V usage is TRBV6-5 and J usage is TRBJ2-1, with 9 bases lining up with TRBD2. CDR1 and CDR2 (germline): MNHEY, SVGAGI. J lost 7 bases, V lost 5 bases, and 6 bases had no gene match. This CDR3 contains 14 residues. In nucleotides, the CDR3 is TGTGCCAGCAGTCGCGGGGGGGCCCTGAATGAGCAGTTCTTC. It codes for CASSRGGALNEQFF.

This chain connects TRBV19 to TRBJ1-1; 8 bases are a match to TRBD1. This CDR3 comprises 16 residues. CDR1 is LNHDA, CDR2 SQIVND, per germline (reference sequence). After removal of 5 bases from V and 2 bases from J, the junction contained 10 bases not matched to a gene. The CDR3 DNA sequence: TGTGCCAGTAGTTCCCCCCCCCAGGGGGCAAACACTGAAGCTTTCTTT. This sequence encodes CASSSPPQGANTEAFF.

CDR3 sequence: CAISGGERTDTQYF. Written as DNA, the CDR3 is TGTGCCATCAGCGGGGGGGAACGCACAGATACGCAGTATTTT. The chain carries TRBV10-3 and TRBJ2-3; 8 nucleotides match TRBD2. Germline values: CDR1 ENHRY, CDR2 SYGVKD. The V segment lost 6 bases and the J segment 1 base; nucleotides outside the gene matches: 3. CDR3 length: 14 residues.

This clone was counted at least ten times. This sequence joins TRBV19 and TRBJ2-7; 9 positions agree with TRBD1. The CDR3 is 13 residues long. V lost 5 bases, J lost 6 bases, and 5 bases stayed unmatched. Germline V gene data show CDR1 as LNHDA and CDR2 as SQIVND (reference sequence). The CDR3 is CASSPGTGIEQYF. In DNA, the CDR3 is TGTGCCAGTAGTCCTGGGACAGGGATCGAGCAGTACTTC.

A single count supports this clone. V gene TRBV7-2 combines with J gene TRBJ1-6, with no clear D. V was clipped by 3 bases and J by 7 bases, with 7 bases between them. CDR1 is SGHTA, CDR2 FQGNSA, per germline. The CDR3 has 13 amino acids. CDR3 in DNA: TGTGCCAGCAGCTTGACTATGAATTCACCCCTCCACTTT. This translates into CASSLTMNSPLHF.

On this clone itself: Other nucleotide sequences from this sample produce the same CDR3. The J gene is TRBJ1-1, the V gene TRBV2, with D hard to call. Germline CDR1 reads SNHLY; CDR2 reads FYNNEI. Trimming cost V 6 bases and J 3 bases, with 8 bases left between them. The CDR3 contains 12 residues. The CDR3 protein is CASSRRDTEAFF. The DNA for the CDR3 is TGTGCCAGCAGCCGGAGAGACACTGAAGCTTTCTTT.

The rearrangement joins TRBV3-1 (or the pseudogene TRBV3-2) to TRBJ2-3; no firm D call. In germline, CDR1 is LGHDT, CDR2 YNNKEL (reference sequence). V lost 4 bases to trimming and J lost 9 bases, with 14 bases between them. The length of the CDR3 is 13 residues. The CDR3 region has the DNA TGTGCCAGCAGCCGCGGCCGAGACGGAACGCAGTATTTT. This codes for CASSRGRDGTQYF.

The V and J genes are TRBV20-1 and TRBJ2-5, with 7 bases aligning to TRBD2. The CDR3 totals 15 residues. V dropped 3 bases and J dropped 2; count of bases not matched to a gene: 9. Germline-derived CDR1 and CDR2 are DFQATT and SNEGSKA (reference sequence). In DNA, the CDR3 is TGCAGTGCTAGTCGGGGGGACTCGCCACAAGAGACCCAGTACTTC. Protein sequence: CSASRGDSPQETQYF.

The chain links TRBV5-1 to TRBJ1-4, with D uncertain. This CDR3 spans 14 amino acids. CDR1 is SGHRS and CDR2 is YFSETQ in the germline V gene. V lost 1 base and J lost 1, with 5 bases in between. The CDR3 loop reads CASSLTGTNEKLFF. CDR3 DNA sequence: TGCGCCAGCAGCTTGACGGGAACTAATGAAAAACTGTTTTTT.

The chain carries TRBV27 and TRBJ1-2; the D gene is possibly TRBD1 (5 bases). The CDR3 covers 13 residues. The V gene lost 3 bases and the J gene lost 8 bases, with 13 bases spanning the gap. Germline V lookup: CDR1 MNHEY, CDR2 SMNVEV (reference sequence). In DNA form, the CDR3 reads TGTGCCAGCAGTTTGGTGCCGGAGGGGGGCTACACCTTC. This sequence encodes CASSLVPEGGYTF.

J is TRBJ1-5 and V is TRBV30; D perhaps matches TRBD1 (6 bases). This CDR3 has 13 amino acids. The germline V gene encodes CDR1 GTSNPN and CDR2 SVGIG (reference sequence). Trimming took 2 bases from V and 6 from J, leaving 11 bases between them. The CDR3 spells CAWSTQGSQPQHF. CDR3 DNA sequence: TGTGCCTGGAGTACACAGGGAAGTCAGCCCCAGCATTTT. The whole variable domain, filled in from reference TRBV30 and TRBJ1-5, reads SQTIHQWPATLVQPVGSPLSLECTVEGTSNPNLYWYRQAAGRGLQLLFYSVGIGQISSEVPQNLSASRPQDRQFILSSKKLLLSDSGFYLCAWSTQGSQPQHFGDGTRLSIL.

This chain uses TRBV13 with TRBJ2-7; a weak D match, TRBD1 (6 bases). V lost 0 bases and J lost 4, with 16 bases in between. The CDR3 contains 16 residues. CDR1 is PRHDT, CDR2 FYEKMQ, per germline (reference sequence). The DNA of the CDR3 is TGTGCCAGCAGCTTAGGTCCTAGCAGGGGCTTTTACGAGCAGTACTTC. Translating it yields CASSLGPSRGFYEQYF.

V is TRBV28 and J is TRBJ2-7; 7 bases are shared with TRBD1. This CDR3 is built from 15 residues. Trimming at V came to 4 bases and at J to 2 bases, leaving 8 bases not matched to a gene. Germline CDR1 and CDR2: MDHEN and SYDVKM. The CDR3 here is CASSSGTAYAYEQYF. The CDR3 nucleotides are TGTGCCAGCAGTTCCGGGACAGCTTATGCCTACGAGCAGTACTTC.

V and J are TRBV6-2 or TRBV6-3 and TRBJ2-7, with 9 bases identical to TRBD1. The CDR3 length is 14 residues. Germline lookup yields CDR1 MNHEY and CDR2 SVGEGT. J was trimmed by 6 bases and V by 5 bases; bases with no gene match: 8. The CDR3 spells CASSTPGTGFEQYF. The CDR3 DNA follows: TGTGCCAGCAGTACCCCCGGGACAGGGTTCGAGCAGTACTTC.

This chain connects TRBV7-9 to TRBJ2-7; no clear D gene. V lost 1 base and J 3 bases, leaving 10 bases between the germline ends. Germline V gene data show CDR1 as SEHNR and CDR2 as FQNEAQ (reference sequence). This CDR3 comprises 14 residues. CDR3 nucleotides: TGTGCCAGCAGCTTAGGACTTCTGTACTACGAGCAGTACTTC. Its translation: CASSLGLLYYEQYF.

The rearrangement uses TRBV11-3 and TRBJ2-2; D is perhaps TRBD2 (6 bases). The CDR3 totals 18 residues. In germline, CDR1 is SGHNT, CDR2 YENEEA. Trimming shortened V by 4 bases and J by 6 bases, and 24 bases separated the two germline ends. CDR3 nucleotides: TGTGCCAGCAGCTCCCCCCCGACGGGGGAGATGCGACCCGGGGAGCTGTTTTTT. It encodes CASSSPPTGEMRPGELFF.